Listed here are 24 T cell receptor beta chains from one sample, sequenced in a study of blood T cell repertoires in COVID-19 (dated by TCRdb to 2018 to 2021). The library was prepared using the immunoSEQ multiplex PCR assay. TCRdb stores this immuneACCESS table with in-frame sequences only. Part of the clones is absent; in the studies checked, under half of the shortfall reflects unresolved V genes, and no reason is known for the rest. The sample table contains under 200,000 clones; only one count was recorded for 75% to 95% of them. 0.45% to 0.65% of the sample lies in the top ten. The material sequenced was peripheral blood. Every receptor here comes from a man between 45 and 60 years old with acute or convalescent COVID-19.

V usage is TRBV6-6 and J usage is TRBJ1-1; 9 bases line up with TRBD1. The CDR3 length is 15 residues. Per germline, CDR1 MNHNY and CDR2 SVGAGI (reference sequence). The V segment lost 0 bases and the J segment 10 bases; nucleotides outside the gene matches: 9. CDR3 in DNA: TGTGCCAGCAGTTACTCGGTCGGGACAGGGTTGGGAGCTTTCTTT. It yields the protein CASSYSVGTGLGAFF.

This sequence joins TRBV3-1 (or the pseudogene TRBV3-2) and TRBJ2-7, with TRBD1 identical over 10 bases. Germline loops: CDR1 LGHDT, CDR2 YNNKEL (reference sequence). The CDR3 extends over 14 amino acids. The junction had 5 bases not matched to a gene; V was cut back by 4 bases and J by 5 bases. The CDR3: CASSPRDRGNEQYF. CDR3 coding DNA: TGTGCCAGCAGCCCCCGGGACAGGGGCAACGAGCAGTACTTC.

This chain uses TRBV29-1 with TRBJ1-4; the D is unclear. V was cut by 0 bases and J by 6 bases, with 5 bases left in between. Germline V lookup: CDR1 SQVTM, CDR2 ANQGSEA. The CDR3 has 12 amino acids. The CDR3 here is CSVEEADEKLFF. The CDR3 region has the DNA TGCAGCGTTGAAGAGGCCGATGAAAAACTGTTTTTT.

The V call is TRBV6-5, the J call TRBJ2-3; perhaps TRBD1 as D (7 bases). The V end was cut by 0 bases, the J end by 8 bases, with 15 bases between. CDR1 and CDR2 (germline): MNHEY, SVGAGI. The CDR3 length is 15 residues. CDR3 in DNA: TGTGCCAGCAGTTACTCCCTCAGGGGGGTCGGTACGCAGTATTTT. Protein product: CASSYSLRGVGTQYF.

The chain has TRBV19 and TRBJ2-7; the match to TRBD2 covers 8 bases. The CDR3 covers 14 residues. Germline CDR1 reads LNHDA; CDR2 reads SQIVND (reference sequence). J gave up 6 bases and V 3 bases, and 7 bases lay outside the gene matches. Written as DNA, the CDR3 is TGTGCCAGTAGTATTCCGGGAGGGATTCGCGAGCAGTACTTC. Residues: CASSIPGGIREQYF. The whole variable domain, filled in from reference TRBV19 and TRBJ2-7, reads DGGITQSPKYLFRKEGQNVTLSCEQNLNHDAMYWYRQDPGQGLRLIYYSQIVNDFQKGDIAEGYSVSREKKESFPLTVTSAQKNPTAFYLCASSIPGGIREQYFGPGTRLTVT.

The V call is TRBV5-4, the J call TRBJ2-2, with D unclear. Germline V gives CDR1 SGHNT, CDR2 YYREEE (reference sequence). Trimming shortened V by 0 bases and J by 4 bases, and 13 bases separated the two germline ends. The CDR3 covers 16 residues. DNA of the CDR3: TGTGCCAGCAGCTTGGCGTTAGCTGATTCCACCGGGGAGCTGTTTTTT. Amino acid sequence: CASSLALADSTGELFF. Full variable domain (outside the CDR3, taken from reference TRBV5-4 and TRBJ2-2): ETGVTQSPTHLIKTRGQQVTLRCSSQSGHNTVSWYQQALGQGPQFIFQYYREEENGRGNFPPRFSGLQFPNYSSELNVNALELDDSALYLCASSLALADSTGELFFGEGSRLTVL.

This chain joins TRBV4-1 and TRBJ2-1, with no clear D. Trimming left V 0 bases short and J 4 bases short, with 16 bases between. Germline loops: CDR1 MGHRA, CDR2 YSYEKL. This CDR3 is built from 17 residues. The CDR3 DNA follows: TGCGCCAGCAGCCAAGATACCAGTGCCGAACAATACAATGAGCAGTTCTTC. Encoded protein: CASSQDTSAEQYNEQFF.

V and J are TRBV6-5 and TRBJ1-1, with 8 bases identical to TRBD1. Germline CDR1 MNHEY, CDR2 SVGAGI. The CDR3 runs to 15 residues. Trimming took 7 bases from V and 4 from J; bases not matched to a gene: 11. The CDR3 region is CASIPPGQGFTEAFF. CDR3 nucleotides: TGTGCCAGCATTCCTCCAGGACAGGGTTTCACTGAAGCTTTCTTT.

V usage is TRBV7-6 and J usage is TRBJ2-7, with D possibly matching TRBD1 (5 bases). Germline V gives CDR1 SGHVS, CDR2 FNYEAQ. The CDR3 runs 13 residues. Trimming cost V 5 bases and J 3 bases, with 11 bases left between them. The CDR3 region is CASSTKGDYEQYF. CDR3 sequence (DNA): TGTGCCAGCAGCACGAAAGGGGACTACGAGCAGTACTTC.

The V call is TRBV7-9, the J call TRBJ2-5, with 8 bases that match TRBD2. After removal of 0 bases from V and 4 bases from J, the junction contained 10 bases not matched to a gene. From germline, CDR1 is SEHNR and CDR2 FQNEAQ (reference sequence). CDR3 size: 17 residues. The DNA of the CDR3 is TGTGCCAGCAGCTTAGCAGGAGCGGGGGCCCCTCGAGAGACCCAGTACTTC. Residues: CASSLAGAGAPRETQYF.

This clone has a handful of counts. The chain links TRBV7-9 to TRBJ1-2, with 8 positions matching TRBD1. The germline CDR1 and CDR2 sequences are SEHNR and FQNEAQ (reference sequence). The CDR3 totals 14 residues. J was trimmed by 4 bases and V by 4 bases; bases with no gene match: 5. CDR3 sequence reads: CASSSDREGYGYTF. DNA for the CDR3: TGTGCCAGCAGCTCGGACAGGGAGGGCTATGGCTACACCTTC.

The chain employs TRBV28 and TRBJ2-1; TRBD2 agrees at 8 bases. This CDR3 has 13 amino acids. Germline assignment: CDR1 MDHEN and CDR2 SYDVKM. V lost 7 bases and J lost 8; bases outside the gene matches: 7. CDR3 residues: CASTGGGRDEQFF. As DNA, the CDR3 is TGTGCCAGCACCGGGGGGGGCCGCGATGAGCAGTTCTTC.

The rearrangement links TRBV6-6 to TRBJ2-2; 8 bases match TRBD2. The germline CDR1 and CDR2 sequences are MNHNY and SVGAGI (reference sequence). Trimming removed 5 bases from V and 5 bases from J; junction bases left unmatched: 7. The CDR3 totals 15 residues. The CDR3 region is CASSRLSGSTGELFF. DNA for the CDR3: TGTGCCAGCAGTCGACTGAGCGGGAGTACCGGGGAGCTGTTTTTT.

The chain uses TRBV19 and TRBJ2-7, with D unclear. V lost 3 bases to trimming and J lost 3 bases, with 9 bases between them. CDR3 size: 13 residues. The V gene's germline CDR1 is LNHDA and CDR2 SQIVND (reference sequence). The CDR3 reads CASSILQNYEQYF. CDR3 DNA sequence: TGTGCCAGTAGTATTCTCCAGAACTACGAGCAGTACTTC.

A remark on this clone: The identical CDR3 is also encoded by other nucleotide sequences in the sample. V gene TRBV19 combines with J gene TRBJ1-5; possibly TRBD1 for D (6 bases). The CDR3 extends over 13 amino acids. V was pared by 6 bases and J by 1 base, with 7 bases between. Germline values: CDR1 LNHDA, CDR2 SQIVND (reference sequence). CDR3 sequence reads: CASRDRSNQPQHF. CDR3 in DNA: TGTGCCAGTAGAGACAGGAGCAATCAGCCCCAGCATTTT.

This chain uses TRBV7-9 with TRBJ2-1; D not resolved. The CDR3 consists of 15 residues. V gave up 3 bases and J gave up 0 bases, with 9 bases separating them. Germline CDR1 reads SEHNR; CDR2 reads FQNEAQ (reference sequence). DNA of the CDR3: TGTGCCAGCAGCTTGACACAAGCCTCCTACAATGAGCAGTTCTTC. Amino acids: CASSLTQASYNEQFF.

The rearrangement links TRBV6-5 to TRBJ1-5; D is ambiguous. CDR1 is MNHEY and CDR2 is SVGAGI in the germline V gene. Trimming removed 7 bases at V and 3 bases at J, with 10 bases between. This CDR3 is built from 13 residues. CDR3 amino acids: CASTTRSNQPQHF. In DNA, the CDR3 is TGTGCCAGCACCACCAGGTCCAATCAGCCCCAGCATTTT.

The chain joins TRBV19 to TRBJ2-7, with 13 bases identical to TRBD2. The CDR3 contains 16 residues. CDR1 and CDR2 from the germline V gene are LNHDA and SQIVND (reference sequence). With V trimmed by 5 bases and J by 1 base, 5 bases remained unmatched. CDR3 in amino acids: CASSSRTSGSSYEQYF. The CDR3, as DNA: TGTGCCAGTAGTTCACGGACTAGCGGGAGTTCCTACGAGCAGTACTTC. The full variable domain, rest sourced from reference TRBV19 and TRBJ2-7, is DGGITQSPKYLFRKEGQNVTLSCEQNLNHDAMYWYRQDPGQGLRLIYYSQIVNDFQKGDIAEGYSVSREKKESFPLTVTSAQKNPTAFYLCASSSRTSGSSYEQYFGPGTRLTVT.

This clone came up many times. The chain combines TRBV3-1 (or the pseudogene TRBV3-2) with TRBJ1-3; weak D call: TRBD1 (6 bases). From germline, CDR1 is LGHDT and CDR2 YNNKEL (reference sequence). The germline V and J ends were trimmed by 5 bases and 0 bases, with 14 bases remaining between them. The CDR3 runs 16 residues. CDR3 nucleotide sequence: TGTGCCAGCAGCGGACTAGACAGGAGCTCTGGAAACACCATATATTTT. This gives the protein CASSGLDRSSGNTIYF.

V and J are TRBV25-1 and TRBJ1-1; no clear D. V gave up 6 bases and J gave up 4 bases, with 21 bases separating them. This CDR3 is built from 16 residues. Germline CDR1 MGHDK, CDR2 SYGVNS. CDR3 DNA: TGTGCCAGCAGCAAAGACCCACTAAGGCGCGGCACTGAAGCTTTCTTT. Translated, it gives CASSKDPLRRGTEAFF. The variable domain in full, completed from reference TRBV25-1 and TRBJ1-1, reads EADIYQTPRYLVIGTGKKITLECSQTMGHDKMYWYQQDPGMELHLIHYSYGVNSTEKGDLSSESTVSRIRTEHFPLTLESARPSHTSQYLCASSKDPLRRGTEAFFGQGTRLTVV.

The chain links TRBV4-3 to TRBJ1-1, with 11 bases identical to TRBD1. This CDR3 has 16 residues. Germline lookup yields CDR1 LGHNA and CDR2 YSLEER. J gave up 5 bases and V 4 bases, and 9 bases lay outside the gene matches. CDR3 nucleotides: TGCGCCAGCAGCCCAGGGACAGGGGGAAGGGGTACTGAAGCTTTCTTT. Its translation is CASSPGTGGRGTEAFF.

This clone was observed a handful of times. This chain connects TRBV7-9 to TRBJ2-2, with 7 positions matching TRBD1. The CDR3 contains 16 residues. The germline CDR1 and CDR2 sequences are SEHNR and FQNEAQ (reference sequence). With 1 base clipped from V and 6 bases from J, the junction kept 8 bases outside the gene matches. The chain's CDR3 is CASSLGVRQGPGELFF. The DNA of the CDR3 is TGTGCCAGCAGCTTAGGGGTTCGACAGGGACCCGGGGAGCTGTTTTTT. The variable domain in full, completed from reference TRBV7-9 and TRBJ2-2, reads DTGVSQNPRHKITKRGQNVTFRCDPISEHNRLYWYRQTLGQGPEFLTYFQNEAQLEKSRLLSDRFSAERPKGSFSTLEIQRTEQGDSAMYLCASSLGVRQGPGELFFGEGSRLTVL.

This chain joins TRBV9 and TRBJ2-1; TRBD1 aligns across 9 bases. CDR1 is SGDLS and CDR2 is YYNGEE in the germline V gene. Trimming at V came to 2 bases and at J to 6 bases, leaving 3 bases not matched to a gene. This CDR3 region has 14 residues. The CDR3 protein is CASSVGQGPNEQFF. CDR3 nucleotides: TGTGCCAGCAGCGTGGGACAGGGACCCAATGAGCAGTTCTTC.

CDR3 amino acids: CASSLLGGGRNNYGYTF. The CDR3 region has the DNA TGTGCCAGCAGTTTACTGGGGGGGGGTCGGAATAACTATGGCTACACCTTC. The chain employs TRBV27 and TRBJ1-2, with TRBD1 as a possible D gene (5 bases). Trimming took off 2 bases at V and 1 base at J, with 17 bases between the two ends. The CDR3 sequence is 17 residues long. Looked up from germline, CDR1 is MNHEY and CDR2 is SMNVEV (reference sequence).